The rows below give T cell receptor beta chains drawn from one sample of a study of breast tumors, draining lymph nodes, adjacent tissues. TCRdb independently ran MiXCR on the multiplex PCR reads; one entry per CDR3 protein. The profile covers some 120,000 distinct CDR3 sequences, with just under 20% appearing a single time and about 3.7% taken by the ten largest. The sample was axillary lymph node tissue. Receptors were obtained from a female donor with breast cancer. Some clones in this sample may be carry-over from other donors' samples. Both conserved end residues are part of each CDR3.

v_call,cdr3_aa
TRBV4-1,CASSQGSGTHTDTQYF
TRBV7-2,CASSLGSGVSYNEQFF
TRBV12-3/TRBV12-4,CACQVAGGHNEQFF
TRBV5-5,CASSLLPGTGNNEQFF
TRBV7-2,CASSLHLEAFF
TRBV24-1,CATSLTSIETQYF
TRBV2,CASSSRPTSANEKLFF
TRBV20-1,CSARTTAAGGKLFF
TRBV12-5,CASAWDRDYTF
TRBV2,CASLGLAKETQYF
TRBV7-2,CASSLPGAPLHF
TRBV14,CAGSLEAGSYEQYF
TRBV11-3,CASSFSGGASGQFF
TRBV7-9,CASSDGLAGVF
TRBV6-5,CASRPTVAKNIQYF
TRBV4-2,CASSQVGLAGRTTDTQYF
TRBV19,CASSKGGRKANQPQHF
TRBV20-1,CSAPRSGANTDTQYF
TRBV6-1,CASRQGAGYGYTF
TRBV19,CASSKQLRGNEQFF
TRBV7-9,CASSYGTRGDNEQFF
TRBV29-1,CSVGWRGTGELFF
TRBV5-1,CASSFGDSNYGYTF
TRBV5-1,CASSIDPGQGVREQFF
TRBV6-6,CASSTGTEPFSGNTIYF
TRBV20-1,CSAYGTLGEKLFF
TRBV9,CASSPIGTGDSYEQYF
TRBV6-1,CATRAGQIINQPQHF
TRBV5-8,CASRSGREMTDTQYF
TRBV19,CASRRGPTDTQYF
TRBV27,CASSSLQGAGANVLTF
TRBV29-1,CSVTTSGGGVEQFF
TRBV29-1,CSAVFLNTEAFF
TRBV28,CASSPGRWRDNEQFF
TRBV24-1,CATSWGRPSGNTIYF
TRBV5-1,CASSSFQGSTGELFF
TRBV2,CASSLGQPGSPLHF
TRBV6-2/TRBV6-3,CASSYPGQGGNQPQHF
TRBV20-1,CSAPGVRAYNEQFF
TRBV20-1,CSARVPPTDTQYF
TRBV5-1,CASSSQLGADSPLHF
TRBV20-1,CSASSGKGRSYQPQHF
TRBV12-3/TRBV12-4,CATSLQGHYGYTF
TRBV6-5,CASSYDNRISSGNTIYF
TRBV20-1,CSAKAGGGPDTQYF
TRBV12-3/TRBV12-4,CDSSLGGSYNSPLHF
TRBV20-1,CSASSPGLAGSYEQYF